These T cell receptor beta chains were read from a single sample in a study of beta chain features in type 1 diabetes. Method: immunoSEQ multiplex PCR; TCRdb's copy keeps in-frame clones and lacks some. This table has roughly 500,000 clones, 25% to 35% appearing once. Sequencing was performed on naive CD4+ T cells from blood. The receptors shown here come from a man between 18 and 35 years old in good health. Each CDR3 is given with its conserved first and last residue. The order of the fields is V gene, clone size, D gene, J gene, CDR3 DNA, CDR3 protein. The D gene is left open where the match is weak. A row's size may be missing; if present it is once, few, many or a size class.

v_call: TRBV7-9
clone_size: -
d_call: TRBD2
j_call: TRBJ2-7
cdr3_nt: TGTGCCTCCCATGGCAGGGAGACCAGCGAGCGGGGCGAGCAGTACTTC
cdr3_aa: CASHGRETSERGEQYF

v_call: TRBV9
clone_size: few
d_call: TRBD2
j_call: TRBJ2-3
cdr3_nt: TGTGCCAGCAGCCTCGGACTAGCGGGAGATACGCAGTATTTT
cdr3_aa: CASSLGLAGDTQYF

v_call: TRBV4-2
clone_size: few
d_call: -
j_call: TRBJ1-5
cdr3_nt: TGTGCCAGCAGCCAAGAATGGGATCAGCCCCAGCATTTT
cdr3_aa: CASSQEWDQPQHF

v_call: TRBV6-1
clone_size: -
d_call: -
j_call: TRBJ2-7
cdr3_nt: TGTGCCAGCAGTGTGGCAGGGGCGAGCAACGAGCAGTACTTC
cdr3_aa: CASSVAGASNEQYF

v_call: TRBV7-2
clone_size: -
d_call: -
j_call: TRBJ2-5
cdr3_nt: TGTGCCAGCAGCTCCAGGGACGGAGACCAAGAGACCCAGTACTTC
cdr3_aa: CASSSRDGDQETQYF

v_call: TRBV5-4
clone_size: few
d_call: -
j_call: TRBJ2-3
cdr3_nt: TGTGCTTATCGGCTATCGATGAGCACAGATACGCAGTATTTT
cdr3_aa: CAYRLSMSTDTQYF

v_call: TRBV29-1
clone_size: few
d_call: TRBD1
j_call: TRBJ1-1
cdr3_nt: TGCAGCGTGGGGGGACAGGGCATGAACACTGAAGCTTTCTTT
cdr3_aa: CSVGGQGMNTEAFF

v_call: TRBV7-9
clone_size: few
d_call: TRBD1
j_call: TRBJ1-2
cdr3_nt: TGTGCCAGCAGCTTAGAAGCAGGGGGAAACTATGGCTACACCTTC
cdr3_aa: CASSLEAGGNYGYTF

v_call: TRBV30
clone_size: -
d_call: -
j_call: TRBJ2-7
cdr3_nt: TGTGCCTGGAGCCCCCGACCCTCCTACGAGCAGTACTTC
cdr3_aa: CAWSPRPSYEQYF

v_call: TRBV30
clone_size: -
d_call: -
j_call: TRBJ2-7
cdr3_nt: TGTGCCTGGAGTGCTCGGCTAGCACTCGGGCTACGCGGGCAGTACTTC
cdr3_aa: CAWSARLALGLRGQYF

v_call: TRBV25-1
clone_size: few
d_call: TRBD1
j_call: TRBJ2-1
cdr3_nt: TGTGCCAGCAGTCTAACAGGGGCTCGGTGGAATGAGCAGTTCTTC
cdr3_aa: CASSLTGARWNEQFF

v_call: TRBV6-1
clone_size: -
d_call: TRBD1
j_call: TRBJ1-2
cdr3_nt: TGTGCCAGCAGTGAAGTCGTGTTCTGGGACAGATCTGGCTACACCTTC
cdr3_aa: CASSEVVFWDRSGYTF

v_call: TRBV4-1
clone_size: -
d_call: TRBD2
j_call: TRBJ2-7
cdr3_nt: TGCGCCAGCAGCCTCCGACTAGCGGACCCCTCCTACGAGCAGTACTTC
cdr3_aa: CASSLRLADPSYEQYF

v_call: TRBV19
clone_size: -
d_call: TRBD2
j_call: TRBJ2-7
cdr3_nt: TGTGCCAGTAGTATGCTAGCGGGAGGCCCAGCCGAGCAGTACTTC
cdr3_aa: CASSMLAGGPAEQYF